The 17 T cell receptor beta chains reported below all come from one sample, sequenced in a study of blood T cell repertoires in COVID-19. The table came from immunoSEQ multiplex PCR; TCRdb's copy has only in-frame clones and leaves some out. The sample records 120,000 or so clones, around 80% being singletons. The sequenced sample consisted of peripheral blood. All receptors derive from a man aged 35-49 years with active or convalescent COVID-19.

The chain couples TRBV7-2 to TRBJ2-7, with D maybe TRBD2 (6 bases). The CDR3 contains 15 residues. Trimming cost V 3 bases and J 2 bases, with 14 bases left between them. CDR1 and CDR2 (germline): SGHTA, FQGNSA. The CDR3 region is CASSLTGGATYEQYF. In nucleotides, the CDR3 is TGTGCCAGCAGCTTGACTGGCGGGGCTACCTACGAGCAGTACTTC.

This chain joins TRBV21-1 and TRBJ2-4; the table's TRBD2 call for D was not verified on the DNA. TRBV21-1 constitutes a pseudogene. The CDR3 is 13 residues long. The CDR3, as DNA: TGTGCCATTTATAGTGAGGCCAAAAACATTCAGTACTTC. Encoded protein: CAIYSEAKNIQYF.

This chain connects TRBV5-4 to TRBJ1-2; 8 nucleotides agree with TRBD1. From germline, CDR1 is SGHNT and CDR2 YYREEE (reference sequence). This CDR3 has 16 residues. With 4 bases clipped from V and 4 bases from J, the junction kept 12 bases outside the gene matches. DNA for the CDR3: TGTGCCAGCAGCCTGCAGGCAGGACAGGGAACCTATGGCTACACCTTC. Translation: CASSLQAGQGTYGYTF.

The genes are TRBV5-1 and TRBJ1-1; D possibly corresponds to TRBD1 (5 bases). V dropped 0 bases and J dropped 5 bases, with 17 bases sitting between them. Germline V gene sequence: CDR1 SGHRS, CDR2 YFSETQ. The CDR3 covers 16 residues. The CDR3 protein is CASSLEGDSLGTEAFF. CDR3 DNA sequence: TGCGCCAGCAGCTTGGAAGGTGACAGCCTAGGAACTGAAGCTTTCTTT.

This chain uses TRBV7-8 with TRBJ2-7; possible D gene TRBD1, 6 bases. The CDR3 runs 13 residues. With 3 bases removed from V and 6 bases from J, the gap between germline ends came to 12 bases. The germline V gene encodes CDR1 SGHVS and CDR2 FQNEAQ. The CDR3 is CASSFTGNSEQYF. The CDR3 region has the DNA TGTGCCAGCAGCTTTACAGGGAACTCCGAGCAGTACTTC.

The chain joins TRBV19 to TRBJ1-2; D gene uncertain. CDR1 is LNHDA, CDR2 SQIVND, per germline (reference sequence). The CDR3 spans 16 residues. Deletions cut 4 bases from V and 2 bases from J, with 17 bases between. DNA of the CDR3: TGTGCCAGTAGTACGGCTGGCGGCTGGAACAACTATGGCTACACCTTC. This codes for CASSTAGGWNNYGYTF.

The chain is built from TRBV5-1 and TRBJ1-1, with 7 bases identical to TRBD1. The J segment lost 7 bases and the V segment lost 5 bases, leaving 11 bases of the junction unmatched. Germline V lookup: CDR1 SGHRS, CDR2 YFSETQ. CDR3 length: 14 residues. DNA for the CDR3: TGCGCCAGCAGTAGAGGGGGCCAGGGGAGTGAAGCTTTCTTT. Translated: CASSRGGQGSEAFF. Combining the CDR3 with reference TRBV5-1 and TRBJ1-1 gives the whole variable domain KAGVTQTPRYLIKTRGQQVTLSCSPISGHRSVSWYQQTPGQGLQFLFEYFSETQRNKGNFPGRFSGRQFSNSRSEMNVSTLELGDSALYLCASSRGGQGSEAFFGQGTRLTVV.

This clone was counted once. This rearrangement joins TRBV30 to TRBJ2-7; the D gene is possibly TRBD1 (6 bases). The V end was cut by 2 bases, the J end by 9 bases, with 20 bases between. Germline V gene data show CDR1 as GTSNPN and CDR2 as SVGIG (reference sequence). The CDR3 contains 14 residues. The CDR3, as DNA: TGTGCCTGGAGTCACGGGCAGGGGAAGAAGGGGCAGTACTTC. It yields the protein CAWSHGQGKKGQYF.

The chain is built from TRBV11-3 and TRBJ2-1; 8 nucleotides agree with TRBD1. This CDR3 is 15 amino acids long. Germline lookup yields CDR1 SGHNT and CDR2 YENEEA. The junction had 8 bases not matched to a gene; V was cut back by 3 bases and J by 7 bases. The CDR3 protein is CASSFQGAEKNEQFF. In DNA form, the CDR3 reads TGTGCCAGCAGCTTTCAGGGGGCGGAGAAGAATGAGCAGTTCTTC.

There are many counts of this clone. The rearrangement uses TRBV20-1 and TRBJ2-1, with 7 bases lining up with TRBD2. There are 14 residues in the CDR3. CDR1 DFQATT and CDR2 SNEGSKA come from the germline V gene (reference sequence). V dropped 3 bases and J dropped 6; count of bases not matched to a gene: 8. CDR3 region: CSASPTGGSNEQFF. CDR3 coding DNA: TGCAGTGCTAGTCCCACCGGGGGGAGCAATGAGCAGTTCTTC.

The rearrangement joins TRBV11-3 to TRBJ2-5, with D perhaps TRBD1 (6 bases). The V gene's germline CDR1 is SGHNT and CDR2 YENEEA. The length of the CDR3 is 15 residues. Between the trimmed V and J ends, which lost 5 bases and 1 base, there was a span of 14 bases. CDR3 residues: CASSPPGQGQETQYF. The CDR3 DNA reads as TGTGCCAGCAGCCCACCGGGACAAGGCCAAGAGACCCAGTACTTC.

The rearrangement uses TRBV19 and TRBJ1-2, with 8 nucleotides matching TRBD1. The CDR3 sequence is 15 residues long. CDR1 is LNHDA and CDR2 is SQIVND in the germline V gene (reference sequence). Unmatched junction bases numbered 12, after V lost 7 bases and J lost 5 bases. DNA of the CDR3: TGTGCCAGTATGGCCCCCCGGACAGGGTCGTATGGCTACACCTTC. This codes for CASMAPRTGSYGYTF. The full variable domain, in which reference TRBV19 and TRBJ1-2 provide the parts outside the CDR3, is DGGITQSPKYLFRKEGQNVTLSCEQNLNHDAMYWYRQDPGQGLRLIYYSQIVNDFQKGDIAEGYSVSREKKESFPLTVTSAQKNPTAFYLCASMAPRTGSYGYTFGSGTRLTVV.

The chain joins TRBV6-5 to TRBJ2-7; 12 bases map to TRBD1. The germline V gene has CDR1 MNHEY and CDR2 SVGAGI. Unmatched junction bases numbered 3, after V lost 4 bases and J lost 2 bases. The CDR3 is 15 amino acids. In nucleotides, the CDR3 is TGTGCCAGCAGTTTGCGGGACAGGGGGCCCTACGAGCAGTACTTC. Translated, it gives CASSLRDRGPYEQYF.

The chain recombines TRBV6-2 or TRBV6-3 with TRBJ2-7, with TRBD1 matching over 7 bases. This CDR3 contains 14 residues. V shed 4 bases, J shed 2 bases, and the junction held 5 bases outside the gene matches. Germline V lookup: CDR1 MNHEY, CDR2 SVGEGT. The CDR3 spells CASSSGQRPYEQYF. The CDR3 region has the DNA TGTGCCAGCAGTTCGGGACAGCGGCCCTACGAGCAGTACTTC.

The chain has TRBV5-5 and TRBJ1-1; 9 bases align to TRBD1. Trimming removed 4 bases from V and 2 bases from J; junction bases left unmatched: 12. This CDR3 region has 17 residues. Germline loops: CDR1 SGHKS, CDR2 YYEKEE (reference sequence). The CDR3 sequence: CASSRATGGLGNTEAFF. In DNA, the CDR3 is TGTGCCAGCAGCCGGGCGACAGGGGGATTGGGAAACACTGAAGCTTTCTTT.

V gene TRBV29-1 combines with J gene TRBJ1-1; tentatively, D is TRBD1 (5 bases). The germline V gene has CDR1 SQVTM and CDR2 ANQGSEA. The CDR3 runs 11 residues. With 4 bases removed from V and 8 bases from J, the gap between germline ends came to 11 bases. CDR3 residues: CSVAGQREAFF. The CDR3 region has the DNA TGCAGCGTTGCAGGGCAGAGGGAAGCTTTCTTT.

The chain links TRBV30 to TRBJ1-3; D unclear. CDR1 GTSNPN and CDR2 SVGIG come from the germline V gene (reference sequence). V lost 0 bases and J lost 3, with 6 bases in between. This CDR3 spans 13 amino acids. CDR3 in amino acids: CAWSVIRGNTIYF. DNA for the CDR3: TGTGCCTGGAGTGTAATCCGTGGAAACACCATATATTTT.